Below, 24 T cell receptor beta chains from the same sample are listed, as sequenced in a study of shared clonotypes between healthy human individuals. Only in-frame clones appear in the TCRdb table, and some are missing; sequencing was by immunoSEQ multiplex PCR. The sample contains roughly 2.6 million clones, more than 80% of which appear only once. Material: naive CD4+ T cells sorted from blood. Subset described: CD45RA+ positively selected. The receptors derive from a man between 18 and 35 years old in good health.

The CDR3, as DNA: TGCGCCAGCAGCCTACCCGGGACAAACTACGAGCAGTACTTC. It specifies CASSLPGTNYEQYF. This sequence joins TRBV5-1 and TRBJ2-7; D might be TRBD1 (6 bases). The CDR3 contains 14 residues. Germline assignment: CDR1 SGHRS and CDR2 YFSETQ. V gave up 4 bases and J gave up 3 bases, with 14 bases separating them.

J is TRBJ2-1 and V is TRBV4-1, with 8 bases matching TRBD2. J was trimmed by 4 bases and V by 6 bases; bases with no gene match: 11. In germline, CDR1 is MGHRA, CDR2 YSYEKL. CDR3 size: 16 residues. The CDR3 region is CASRPVGAGDYNEQFF. DNA for the CDR3: TGCGCCAGCAGGCCGGTAGGAGCGGGGGATTACAATGAGCAGTTCTTC.

For this clone: Mismatch with germline at one junction end may stem from a read error. The rearrangement links TRBV7-7 to TRBJ2-5; perhaps TRBD1 as D (6 bases). This CDR3 contains 15 residues. CDR1 SSHAT and CDR2 FNYEAQ come from the germline V gene (reference sequence). This CDR3 is CASSLGGGARETQYF. The CDR3 coding sequence is TGTGCTAGCAGCTTAGGTGGGGGCGCGCGGGAGACCCAGTACTTC.

The rearrangement uses TRBV7-6 and TRBJ2-5; TRBD1 might be the D (5 bases). CDR1 and CDR2 from the germline V gene are SGHVS and FNYEAQ. CDR3 length equals 14 residues. The V end lost 5 bases, the J end lost 3 bases, and 13 bases lay between the germline ends. CDR3 DNA: TGTGCCAGCAGCCCCCAGACAGTGAAAGAGACCCAGTACTTC. It is translated as CASSPQTVKETQYF.

The J gene is TRBJ1-1, the V gene TRBV4-1; D might be TRBD1 (6 bases). Germline assignment: CDR1 MGHRA and CDR2 YSYEKL. This CDR3 is 21 amino acids long. Trimming took 0 bases from V and 0 from J, leaving 26 bases between them. Here the CDR3 DNA reads TGCGCCAGCAGCCAAGAAGGAGAGATACAGGGACAAGAACGGATGAACACTGAAGCTTTCTTT. Its translation: CASSQEGEIQGQERMNTEAFF.

J is TRBJ2-7 and V is TRBV2; TRBD1 matches 12 bases. CDR1 and CDR2 from the germline V gene are SNHLY and FYNNEI. The V gene end was trimmed by 7 bases and the J gene end by 6 bases; junction bases not matched to a gene: 7. The CDR3 has 14 amino acids. The CDR3, as DNA: TGTGCCAGCAAAAGGGGACAGGGGGCGTCCGAGCAGTACTTC. It yields the protein CASKRGQGASEQYF.

The CDR3 is CASSGGQGEGEQYF. DNA for the CDR3: TGTGCCAGCAGCGGGGGACAGGGGGAGGGCGAGCAGTACTTC. The V gene is TRBV7-2, the J gene TRBJ2-7; 11 bases match TRBD1. Per germline, CDR1 SGHTA and CDR2 FQGNSA. The CDR3 spans 14 residues. Trimming took 5 bases from V and 6 from J; bases not matched to a gene: 6.

The chain is built from TRBV18 and TRBJ2-7; TRBD2 might be the D (6 bases). Looked up from germline, CDR1 is KGHSH and CDR2 is LQKENI. The CDR3 runs 15 residues. Between the trimmed V and J ends, which lost 0 bases and 3 bases, there was a span of 12 bases. This CDR3 reads CASSPPAGRYYEQYF. The CDR3, as DNA: TGTGCCAGCTCACCACCGGCGGGGAGATACTACGAGCAGTACTTC.

In its sample, this clone was seen once. The V call is TRBV6-6, the J call TRBJ2-7, with D unresolved. This CDR3 region has 13 residues. Germline V gene sequence: CDR1 MNHNY, CDR2 SVGAGI (reference sequence). The V and J ends lost 6 bases and 3 bases respectively, with 12 bases between them. This CDR3 reads CASSLDGVYEQYF. CDR3 coding DNA: TGTGCCAGCAGCCTGGACGGCGTCTACGAGCAGTACTTC.

The chain uses TRBV7-9 and TRBJ2-1; TRBD2 matches at 11 bases. The J segment lost 16 bases and the V segment lost 5 bases, leaving 7 bases of the junction unmatched. Germline lookup yields CDR1 SEHNR and CDR2 FQNEAQ (reference sequence). The CDR3 totals 12 residues. The CDR3 region has the DNA TGTGCCAGCAGCGACTTAGCGGGGGGGCCATTCTTC. Translation: CASSDLAGGPFF.

The chain couples TRBV5-6 to TRBJ2-3; D perhaps matches TRBD2 (5 bases). CDR3 length equals 15 residues. Between the trimmed V and J ends, which lost 0 bases and 5 bases, there was a span of 13 bases. Looked up from germline, CDR1 is SGHDT and CDR2 is YYEEEE. CDR3 nucleotides: TGTGCCAGCAGCTTGGGCCAGGTCGCGGGAGATACGCAGTATTTT. It encodes CASSLGQVAGDTQYF.

CDR3 bases: TGTGCCAGCAGCCAAGCCGGACAGGGGGGCAGGGATACGCAGTATTTT. Residues: CASSQAGQGGRDTQYF. This chain uses TRBV14 with TRBJ2-3; 10 bases are shared with TRBD1. The J segment lost 6 bases and the V segment lost 1 base, leaving 7 bases of the junction unmatched. From germline, CDR1 is SGHDN and CDR2 FVKESK. The CDR3 contains 16 residues.

This clone was counted a single time. The chain combines TRBV9 with TRBJ2-1; no clear D gene. V was clipped by 0 bases and J by 7 bases, with 5 bases between them. Per germline, CDR1 SGDLS and CDR2 YYNGEE. CDR3 length: 12 amino acids. The CDR3 DNA follows: TGTGCCAGCAGCGTAGCCGGGAATGAGCAGTTCTTC. It encodes CASSVAGNEQFF.

This rearrangement joins TRBV5-1 to TRBJ2-7; no clear D. The ends were cut back, 4 bases at V and 4 bases at J, with 15 bases in the middle. Per the germline V gene, CDR1 is SGHRS and CDR2 is YFSETQ. This CDR3 spans 14 amino acids. The CDR3 DNA sequence: TGCGCCAGCAGCCAAAATAGTCCCTATTACGAGCAGTACTTC. It codes for CASSQNSPYYEQYF.

This clone was seen only once. The chain carries TRBV30 and TRBJ2-2; D uncertain. V shed 0 bases and J shed 2 bases, with 7 bases lying between them. The CDR3 runs 14 residues. Germline V gene sequence: CDR1 GTSNPN, CDR2 SVGIG (reference sequence). The CDR3 nucleotides are TGTGCCTGGAGTGTTCAGAGAAACACCGGGGAGCTGTTTTTT. It translates to CAWSVQRNTGELFF.

This chain connects TRBV19 to TRBJ2-1; D is unresolved. The length of the CDR3 is 15 residues. The germline CDR1 and CDR2 sequences are LNHDA and SQIVND (reference sequence). The V and J ends lost 3 bases and 6 bases respectively, with 15 bases between them. This chain's CDR3 is CASSIRLGFGNEQFF. The DNA for the CDR3 is TGTGCCAGTAGTATTCGCCTAGGTTTCGGCAATGAGCAGTTCTTC. The full variable domain, in which reference TRBV19 and TRBJ2-1 provide the parts outside the CDR3, is DGGITQSPKYLFRKEGQNVTLSCEQNLNHDAMYWYRQDPGQGLRLIYYSQIVNDFQKGDIAEGYSVSREKKESFPLTVTSAQKNPTAFYLCASSIRLGFGNEQFFGPGTRLTVL.

This clone has only one observation. Relative to the germline gene, one junction end is altered; a read error may explain this. The rearrangement joins TRBV19 to TRBJ1-1; D is perhaps TRBD1 (5 bases). The CDR3 has 9 amino acids. CDR1 and CDR2 from the germline V gene are LNHDA and SQIVND (reference sequence). CDR3 DNA sequence: TGTGCCAGTCCCCTCTTGGAGGGGTTT. Its protein is CASPLLEGF.

In its sample, this clone was seen once. This chain uses TRBV7-2 with TRBJ2-5, with D perhaps matching TRBD2 (6 bases). Trimming shortened V by 4 bases and J by 3 bases, and 9 bases separated the two germline ends. Germline CDR1 SGHTA, CDR2 FQGNSA. The CDR3 consists of 13 residues. CDR3 amino acids: CASSWGVEETQYF. CDR3 DNA sequence: TGTGCCAGCAGCTGGGGGGTTGAAGAGACCCAGTACTTC.

This chain uses TRBV6-5 with TRBJ2-7; 10 bases are shared with TRBD2. CDR1 and CDR2 from the germline V gene are MNHEY and SVGAGI. Trimming cost V 6 bases and J 3 bases; bases outside gene matches: 2. The CDR3 has 13 residues. CDR3 protein: CASRPSGSYEQYF. The CDR3 bases are TGTGCCAGCAGACCTAGCGGGAGCTACGAGCAGTACTTC.

The chain links TRBV19 to TRBJ2-1, with 11 bases aligning to TRBD2. Germline-derived CDR1 and CDR2 are LNHDA and SQIVND (reference sequence). The CDR3 length is 13 residues. V shed 3 bases, J shed 8 bases, and the junction held 0 bases outside the gene matches. The DNA for the CDR3 is TGTGCCAGTAGTATGGGACTAGCGGATGAGCAGTTCTTC. Its protein product is CASSMGLADEQFF.

The V call is TRBV5-1, the J call TRBJ2-3; the D gene is possibly TRBD2 (5 bases). The germline gives CDR1 SGHRS, CDR2 YFSETQ. V gave up 7 bases and J gave up 3 bases, with 18 bases separating them. This CDR3 spans 15 amino acids. CDR3 nucleotide sequence: TGCGCCAGCGCCTCCGCCGAGGGTCGGACAGATACGCAGTATTTT. This sequence encodes CASASAEGRTDTQYF.

The chain uses TRBV6-6 and TRBJ2-3; 12 nucleotides match TRBD1. The germline V gene has CDR1 MNHNY and CDR2 SVGAGI (reference sequence). V trimming: 7 bases; J trimming: 6 bases; junction bases outside the gene matches: 11. The length of the CDR3 is 16 residues. CDR3 protein: CASTPGDRGHRDTQYF. DNA for the CDR3: TGTGCCAGCACTCCGGGGGACAGGGGGCATAGGGATACGCAGTATTTT.

Here the CDR3 reads CASSQEGQTGGNQPQHF. In DNA form, the CDR3 reads TGCGCCAGCAGCCAAGAGGGTCAGACAGGGGGCAATCAGCCCCAGCATTTT. This sequence joins TRBV4-1 and TRBJ1-5; 8 positions agree with TRBD1. CDR1 and CDR2 from the germline V gene are MGHRA and YSYEKL. This CDR3 has 17 amino acids. V was clipped by 0 bases and J by 2 bases; unmatched bases: 6.

The genes are TRBV28 and TRBJ2-5; 7 nucleotides align to TRBD1. This CDR3 is 11 amino acids long. Germline V lookup: CDR1 MDHEN, CDR2 SYDVKM. Trimming at V came to 5 bases and at J to 11 bases, leaving 5 bases not matched to a gene. The CDR3 loop reads CASSDQGEQYF. CDR3 coding DNA: TGTGCCAGCAGTGACCAGGGGGAGCAGTACTTC.